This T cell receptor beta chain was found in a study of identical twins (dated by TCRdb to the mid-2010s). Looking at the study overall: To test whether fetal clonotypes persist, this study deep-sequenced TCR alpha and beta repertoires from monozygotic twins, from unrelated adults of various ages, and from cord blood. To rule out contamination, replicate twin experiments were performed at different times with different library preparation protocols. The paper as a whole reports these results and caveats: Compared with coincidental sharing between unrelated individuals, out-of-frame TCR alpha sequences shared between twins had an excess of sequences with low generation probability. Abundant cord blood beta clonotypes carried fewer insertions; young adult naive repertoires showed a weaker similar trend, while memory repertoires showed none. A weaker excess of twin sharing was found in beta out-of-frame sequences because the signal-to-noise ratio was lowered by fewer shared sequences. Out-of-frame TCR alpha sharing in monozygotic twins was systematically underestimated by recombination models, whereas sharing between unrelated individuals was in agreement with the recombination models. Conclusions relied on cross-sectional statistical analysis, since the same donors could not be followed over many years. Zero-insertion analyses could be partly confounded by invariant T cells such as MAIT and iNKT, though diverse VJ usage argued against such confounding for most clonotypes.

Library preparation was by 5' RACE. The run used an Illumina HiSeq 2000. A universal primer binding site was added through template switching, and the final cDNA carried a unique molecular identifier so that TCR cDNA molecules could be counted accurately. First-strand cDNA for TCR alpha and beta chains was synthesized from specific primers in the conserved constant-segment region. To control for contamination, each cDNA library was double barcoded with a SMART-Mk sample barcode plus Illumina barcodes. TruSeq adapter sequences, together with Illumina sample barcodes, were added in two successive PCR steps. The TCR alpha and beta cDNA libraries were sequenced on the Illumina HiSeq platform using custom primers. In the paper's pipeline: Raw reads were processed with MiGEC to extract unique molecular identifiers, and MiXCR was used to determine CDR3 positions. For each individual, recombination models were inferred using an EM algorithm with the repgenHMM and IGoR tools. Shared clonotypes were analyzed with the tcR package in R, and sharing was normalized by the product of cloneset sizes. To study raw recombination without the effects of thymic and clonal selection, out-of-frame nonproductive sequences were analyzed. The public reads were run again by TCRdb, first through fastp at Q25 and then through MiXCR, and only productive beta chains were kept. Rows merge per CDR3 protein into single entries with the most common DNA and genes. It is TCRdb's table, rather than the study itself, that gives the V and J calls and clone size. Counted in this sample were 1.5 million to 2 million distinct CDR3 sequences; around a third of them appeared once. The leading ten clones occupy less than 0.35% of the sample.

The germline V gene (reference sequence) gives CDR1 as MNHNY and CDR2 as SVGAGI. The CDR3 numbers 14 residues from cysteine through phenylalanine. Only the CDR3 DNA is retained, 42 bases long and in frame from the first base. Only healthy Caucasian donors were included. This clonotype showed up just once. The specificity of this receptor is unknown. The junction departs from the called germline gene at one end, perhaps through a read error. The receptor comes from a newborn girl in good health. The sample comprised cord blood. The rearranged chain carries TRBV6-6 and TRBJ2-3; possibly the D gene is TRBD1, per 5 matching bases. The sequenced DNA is TGTGCCAGCAGTTACTCGGGTAGCACAGGTACGCAGTATTTT. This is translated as CASSYSGSTGTQYF.